A single TCR beta chain is shown here with its context. As yet, its antigen is unknown. This sample was included in a study of cytomegalovirus exposure and HLA in healthy donors. About the research overall: HLA-typed donors were the source of approximately 80 million unique TCRs, which an early data release held. Under 85% of a few hundred genotyped donors fell in the Caucasian-associated ancestry cluster.

Trimming at V came to 7 bases and at J to 1 base, leaving 7 bases not matched to a gene. Germline CDR1 is MNHNY and CDR2 is SVGAGI (reference sequence). The CDR3 covers 15 residues. General observations from the study: In a later analysis, productive TCRs from donors in an Asian-associated ancestry cluster reportedly carried fewer N-insertions than the cohort mean. Some highly shared sequence variants likely arose as a pipeline artifact.

The study ran its PCR with 60 Vbeta and 13 Jbeta primers. The method was immunoSEQ multiplex PCR; TCRdb's version includes in-frame clones alone and lacks a portion of them. Of more than 90,000 clones in the sample, less than 80% were seen once. This rearrangement joins TRBV6-6 to TRBJ2-3, with 8 bases fitting TRBD2. The sample consisted of PBMCs. This sequence was found in a boy aged 10-17 years in good health and CMV-seropositive. The CDR3 coding sequence is TGTGCCAGCACCTCCCCGACTAGCGGCACAGATACGCAGTATTTT. Translated, it gives CASTSPTSGTDTQYF.